One sample yielded the 16 T cell receptor beta chains listed below, sequenced in a study of metastatic and nonmetastatic thyroid tumors. MiXCR re-clonotyped the PCR reads for TCRdb. This sample has about 40,000 clones; less than 20% occur once, and the top ten carry 9.9%. Before thyroid surgery, none of the patients had received any treatment. Material for sequencing was tumor tissue. These receptor sequences come from a female donor with papillary thyroid cancer or a benign thyroid nodule (not recorded which). Some clones in this sample may be carry-over from other donors' samples.

This clone ranks as medium-sized. The chain couples TRBV28 to TRBJ2-7; possibly TRBD1 or TRBD2 for D (5 bases each). Trimming stripped 4 bases from V and 2 bases from J, with 18 bases between. The length of the CDR3 is 16 residues. The germline V gene encodes CDR1 MDHEN and CDR2 SYDVKM. The CDR3, as DNA: TGTGCCAGCAGTTCACTCTTCGGGACGGATACCTACGAGCAGTACTTC. This sequence encodes CASSSLFGTDTYEQYF.

This clone has at least ten counts. The V and J genes are TRBV6-4 and TRBJ2-3; 9 nucleotides align to TRBD2. The CDR3 extends over 19 amino acids. J lost 3 bases, V lost 5 bases, and 18 bases had no gene match. From germline, CDR1 is MRHNA and CDR2 SNTAGT. The CDR3 loop is CASSRLSWAGGPRTDTQYF. CDR3 nucleotides: TGTGCCAGCAGTCGACTCTCTTGGGCGGGAGGGCCGAGGACAGATACGCAGTATTTT.

This clone was detected many times. The chain couples TRBV6-1 to TRBJ1-3; D gene ambiguous. From germline, CDR1 is MNHNS and CDR2 SASEGT. The ends were cut back, 4 bases at V and 4 bases at J, with 8 bases in the middle. This CDR3 comprises 13 residues. The CDR3 sequence is CASSVEAGNTIYF. DNA for the CDR3: TGTGCCAGCAGTGTGGAGGCAGGAAACACCATATATTTT.

A few counts support this clone. At one of its ends the junction is not consistent with the germline gene, which may arise from a read error. The CDR3 spells CASSPSGRCTGELLF. DNA of the CDR3: TGTGCCAGCAGTCCCAGCGGGAGGTGTACCGGGGAGCTGCTTTTT. The rearrangement joins TRBV6-2 or TRBV6-3 to TRBJ2-2, with 9 bases matching TRBD2. CDR1 is MNHEY and CDR2 is SVGEGT in the germline V gene. The CDR3 contains 15 residues.

This clone has a count of ten or more. The chain couples TRBV12-3 or TRBV12-4 to TRBJ1-1; a possible D gene is TRBD1 (6 bases). This CDR3 is built from 14 residues. Trimming pared 6 bases from V and 5 bases from J, leaving 16 bases between. CDR3 DNA sequence: TGTGCCAGCAGGGACAGCACGCTTCGGACTGAAGCTTTCTTT. Protein product: CASRDSTLRTEAFF.

Ten or more counts support this clone. The V gene is TRBV20-1, the J gene TRBJ1-3; D might be TRBD1 (5 bases). V lost 0 bases and J lost 4, with 13 bases in between. This CDR3 is 15 amino acids long. CDR1 is DFQATT and CDR2 is SNEGSKA in the germline V gene (reference sequence). CDR3 in DNA: TGCAGTGCTAGAGAAACGGGGGGTCCGGGAAACACCATATATTTT. This sequence encodes CSARETGGPGNTIYF.

This clone was seen ten or more times. V gene TRBV19 combines with J gene TRBJ2-5, with D maybe TRBD2 (7 bases). The V gene's germline CDR1 is LNHDA and CDR2 SQIVND (reference sequence). Trimming stripped 5 bases from V and 7 bases from J, with 17 bases between. This CDR3 comprises 14 residues. The DNA of the CDR3 is TGTGCCAGTAGTCCGGCGGGGGCCTTCGCGACCCAGTACTTC. Translation gives CASSPAGAFATQYF.

As to this clone: Being one base from a much bigger clone, this may be a read error. The chain is built from TRBV20-1 and TRBJ2-5; D might be TRBD1 (6 bases). CDR3 length: 13 residues. Germline values: CDR1 DFQATT, CDR2 SNEGSKA (reference sequence). In nucleotides, the CDR3 is TGCAGTGCCCGGACAGACTGTCAAGAGAACCAGTACTTC. Its protein is CSARTDCQENQYF.

The V gene is TRBV7-1, the J gene TRBJ2-6, with 10 bases lining up with TRBD2. TRBV7-1 has ORF status, its function being uncertain. Trimming removed 5 bases from V and 2 bases from J; junction bases left unmatched: 18. This CDR3 has 21 residues. CDR3 protein: CASSTRRRTSGTEPGANVLTF. The CDR3 DNA is TGTGCCAGCAGCACACGAAGAAGAACTAGCGGGACTGAGCCTGGGGCCAACGTCCTGACTTTC.

This clone was counted many times. The chain is built from TRBV20-1 and TRBJ2-2; a possible D gene is TRBD2 (6 bases). V was trimmed by 0 bases and J by 4 bases, leaving 9 bases between them. The CDR3 runs 14 residues. Germline lookup yields CDR1 DFQATT and CDR2 SNEGSKA (reference sequence). The CDR3, as DNA: TGCAGTGCTAGAGATCGCGGGGTCACCGGGGAGCTGTTTTTT. It codes for CSARDRGVTGELFF.

This clone was observed a few times. The chain joins TRBV6-5 to TRBJ2-7; no clear D. The CDR3 length is 14 residues. V dropped 4 bases and J dropped 5 bases, with 15 bases sitting between them. Germline V gene data show CDR1 as MNHEY and CDR2 as SVGAGI. CDR3 sequence reads: CASSSGRMAHEQYF. DNA for the CDR3: TGTGCCAGCAGTTCTGGCCGGATGGCCCACGAGCAGTACTTC.

This clone has a count of ten or more. The V gene is TRBV6-2 or TRBV6-3, the J gene TRBJ2-1; perhaps TRBD1 as D (6 bases). CDR1 is MNHEY, CDR2 SVGEGT, per germline. This CDR3 contains 12 residues. Between the trimmed V and J ends, which lost 7 bases and 3 bases, there was a span of 7 bases. The CDR3 reads CASKGGYNEQFF. The DNA of the CDR3 is TGTGCCAGCAAAGGGGGCTACAATGAGCAGTTCTTC.

This clone appeared many times. This chain connects TRBV9 to TRBJ2-1, with unresolved D. Trimming pared 3 bases from V and 4 bases from J, leaving 17 bases between. Per germline, CDR1 SGDLS and CDR2 YYNGEE. The CDR3 has 16 amino acids. CDR3 in DNA: TGTGCCAGCAGCGACCGGGTGGGTACGGATTACAATGAGCAGTTCTTC. Its translation is CASSDRVGTDYNEQFF.

This clone was detected ten times or more. CDR3 loop: CASSRPGTTSSYEQYF. The CDR3 region has the DNA TGTGCCAGCAGTCGACCAGGGACTACAAGCTCCTACGAGCAGTACTTC. The chain uses TRBV6-2 or TRBV6-3 and TRBJ2-7; 7 positions agree with TRBD2. The CDR3 runs 16 residues. Germline V CDR1 and CDR2: MNHEY, SVGEGT. J lost 0 bases, V lost 5 bases, and 10 bases had no gene match.

To note about this clone: This may stem from a read error, because a much larger clone lies one nucleotide away. The CDR3 reads CASSGLAGPETHYF. The CDR3 coding sequence is TGTGCCAGCAGCGGTTTGGCAGGGCCAGAGACCCATTACTTC. V and J are TRBV5-4 and TRBJ2-5, with D possibly TRBD1 on 5 matching bases. The CDR3 is 14 amino acids. Germline values: CDR1 SGHNT, CDR2 YYREEE (reference sequence).

The sample holds many counts of this clone. The gene calls are TRBV11-2 and TRBJ2-7; the match to TRBD2 covers 12 bases. CDR3 length equals 17 residues. In germline, CDR1 is SGHAT, CDR2 FQNNGV. Trimming removed 2 bases from V and 1 base from J; junction bases left unmatched: 6. Written as DNA, the CDR3 is TGTGCCAGCAGCTTATTCCCGGGACTAGCGGGTTCCTACGAGCAGTACTTC. It encodes CASSLFPGLAGSYEQYF.